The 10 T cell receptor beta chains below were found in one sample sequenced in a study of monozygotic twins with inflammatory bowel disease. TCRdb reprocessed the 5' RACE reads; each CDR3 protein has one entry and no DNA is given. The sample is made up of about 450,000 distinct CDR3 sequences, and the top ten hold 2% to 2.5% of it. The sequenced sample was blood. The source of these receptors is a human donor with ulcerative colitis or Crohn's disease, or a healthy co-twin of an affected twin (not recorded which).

This chain's CDR3 is CASSGASGSCEQFF. The chain links TRBV5-4 to TRBJ2-1; TCRdb's D call of TRBD2 is untestable without DNA. The CDR3 has 14 amino acids. CDR1 is SGHNT and CDR2 is YYREEE in the germline V gene (reference sequence).

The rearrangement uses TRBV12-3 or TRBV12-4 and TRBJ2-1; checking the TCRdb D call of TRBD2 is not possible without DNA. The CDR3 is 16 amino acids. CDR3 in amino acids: CASSPRAGGTYNEQFF.

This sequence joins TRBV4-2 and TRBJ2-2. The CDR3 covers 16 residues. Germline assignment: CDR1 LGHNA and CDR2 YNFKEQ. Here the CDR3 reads CASSRHSRENTGELFF.

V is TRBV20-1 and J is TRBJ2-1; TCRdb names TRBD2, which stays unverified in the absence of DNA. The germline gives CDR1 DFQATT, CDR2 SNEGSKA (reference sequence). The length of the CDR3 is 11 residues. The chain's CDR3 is CSADRREGQFF.

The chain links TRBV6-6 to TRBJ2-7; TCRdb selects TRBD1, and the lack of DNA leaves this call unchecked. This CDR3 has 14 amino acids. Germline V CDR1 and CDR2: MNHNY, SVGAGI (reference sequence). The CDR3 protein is CASSYRGSDYEQYF.

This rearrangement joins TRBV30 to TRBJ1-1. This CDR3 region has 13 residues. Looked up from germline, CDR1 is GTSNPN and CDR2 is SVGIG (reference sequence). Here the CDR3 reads CAWSVIRNTEAFF.

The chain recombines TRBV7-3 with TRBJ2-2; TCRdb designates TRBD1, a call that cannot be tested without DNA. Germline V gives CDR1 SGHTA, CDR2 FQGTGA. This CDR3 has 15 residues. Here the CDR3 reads CASSAAGTMRGELFF.

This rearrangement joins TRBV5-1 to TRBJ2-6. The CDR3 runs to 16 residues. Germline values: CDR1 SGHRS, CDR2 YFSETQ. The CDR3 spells CASSLWLTSGANVLTF.

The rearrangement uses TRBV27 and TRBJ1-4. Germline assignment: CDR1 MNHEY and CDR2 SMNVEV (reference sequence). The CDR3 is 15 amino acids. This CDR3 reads CASKATAATNEKLFF.

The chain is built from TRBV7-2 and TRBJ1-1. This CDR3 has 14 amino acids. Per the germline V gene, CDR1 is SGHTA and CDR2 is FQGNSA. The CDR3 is CASSLGSQSTEAFF.